The rows below give T cell receptor beta chains drawn from one sample of a study of cytomegalovirus exposure and HLA in healthy donors. Assay: immunoSEQ multiplex PCR; the TCRdb copy retains only in-frame clones and omits some. The sample lists around 97,000 clones; 55% to 80% were seen once. Sequenced: PBMCs. The receptors were gathered from a man between 40 and 49 years old in good health and CMV-seronegative. Each CDR3 is given with its conserved first and last residue. D genes are given only for firm matches. A row's size may be missing; if present it is once, few, many or a size class.

clone size: .; D gene: .; J gene: TRBJ1-6; V gene: TRBV10-3; CDR3 protein: CAISEFSGAGDSPLHF; CDR3 DNA: TGTGCCATCAGTGAGTTTTCAGGGGCAGGGGATTCACCCCTCCACTTT
clone size: .; D gene: .; J gene: TRBJ1-1; V gene: TRBV30; CDR3 protein: CAWSGGGPRAFF; CDR3 DNA: TGTGCCTGGTCCGGGGGGGGCCCTCGGGCTTTCTTT
clone size: .; D gene: TRBD1; J gene: TRBJ2-7; V gene: TRBV7-9; CDR3 protein: CASSWTGAEQYF; CDR3 DNA: TGTGCCAGCAGCTGGACAGGGGCCGAGCAGTACTTC
clone size: few; D gene: TRBD2; J gene: TRBJ2-3; V gene: TRBV9; CDR3 protein: CASSALAGGEDTQYF; CDR3 DNA: TGTGCCAGCAGCGCACTAGCGGGGGGAGAGGATACGCAGTATTTT
clone size: .; D gene: TRBD1; J gene: TRBJ1-2; V gene: TRBV6-5; CDR3 protein: CASTARTGGFYGYTF; CDR3 DNA: TGTGCCAGCACCGCCCGGACAGGGGGCTTCTATGGCTACACCTTC
clone size: .; D gene: .; J gene: TRBJ1-5; V gene: TRBV28; CDR3 protein: CASSPLSRVQPQHF; CDR3 DNA: TGTGCCAGCAGTCCCTTGTCCCGGGTTCAGCCCCAGCATTTT
clone size: few; D gene: .; J gene: TRBJ2-7; V gene: TRBV6-1; CDR3 protein: CASSERGTVPTYEQYF; CDR3 DNA: TGTGCCAGCAGCGAACGGGGGACAGTTCCCACCTACGAGCAGTACTTC
clone size: .; D gene: TRBD2; J gene: TRBJ2-7; V gene: TRBV2; CDR3 protein: CASSETSGGFYEQYF; CDR3 DNA: TGTGCCAGCAGTGAAACTAGCGGGGGGTTCTACGAGCAGTACTTC
clone size: .; D gene: .; J gene: TRBJ1-1; V gene: TRBV5-4; CDR3 protein: CASSLAPGVGEAFF; CDR3 DNA: TGTGCCAGCAGCCTGGCCCCGGGAGTCGGTGAAGCTTTCTTT
clone size: .; D gene: TRBD2; J gene: TRBJ2-3; V gene: TRBV4-3; CDR3 protein: CASSQRLAGGLNTDTQYF; CDR3 DNA: TGCGCCAGCAGCCAACGGCTAGCGGGGGGCCTAAACACAGATACGCAGTATTTT
clone size: .; D gene: TRBD1; J gene: TRBJ2-1; V gene: TRBV5-1; CDR3 protein: CASSFKRTGSNEQFF; CDR3 DNA: TGCGCCAGCAGCTTTAAACGGACAGGGTCCAATGAGCAGTTCTTC
clone size: .; D gene: .; J gene: TRBJ1-1; V gene: TRBV28; CDR3 protein: CASSLLWNTEAFF; CDR3 DNA: TGTGCCAGCAGTTTATTATGGAACACTGAAGCTTTCTTT
clone size: .; D gene: .; J gene: TRBJ2-2; V gene: TRBV4-1; CDR3 protein: CASSQVQGPPSVGGELFF; CDR3 DNA: TGCGCCAGCAGCCAAGTTCAGGGGCCCCCCTCGGTTGGCGGGGAGCTGTTTTTT
clone size: .; D gene: .; J gene: TRBJ2-7; V gene: TRBV15; CDR3 protein: CATSRGTRDRVSEQYF; CDR3 DNA: TGTGCCACCAGCCGTGGGACTAGGGACAGGGTAAGCGAGCAGTACTTC
clone size: .; D gene: .; J gene: TRBJ2-7; V gene: TRBV7-2; CDR3 protein: CASSFAGGRSEQYF; CDR3 DNA: TGTGCCAGCAGCTTCGCCGGGGGGCGGTCCGAGCAGTACTTC
clone size: once; D gene: TRBD2; J gene: TRBJ2-7; V gene: TRBV27; CDR3 protein: CASSLAPPSGGIYEQYF; CDR3 DNA: TGTGCCAGCAGTTTAGCCCCTCCAAGCGGGGGCATCTACGAGCAGTACTTC
clone size: once; D gene: .; J gene: TRBJ2-2; V gene: TRBV6-5; CDR3 protein: CASARGPNTGELFF; CDR3 DNA: TGTGCCAGCGCCAGGGGACCGAACACCGGGGAGCTGTTTTTT
clone size: .; D gene: TRBD1; J gene: TRBJ2-7; V gene: TRBV5-4; CDR3 protein: CASSSPGQGPYEQYF; CDR3 DNA: TGTGCCAGCAGCTCTCCGGGACAGGGGCCCTACGAGCAGTACTTC
clone size: few; D gene: TRBD1; J gene: TRBJ2-3; V gene: TRBV19; CDR3 protein: CASSISSRTGLADTQYF; CDR3 DNA: TGTGCCAGTAGTATCTCATCTCGGACAGGCTTGGCAGATACGCAGTATTTT
clone size: .; D gene: .; J gene: TRBJ2-3; V gene: TRBV5-1; CDR3 protein: CASSLEWARGTQYF; CDR3 DNA: TGCGCCAGCAGCTTGGAATGGGCGAGAGGGACGCAGTATTTT
clone size: once; D gene: TRBD1; J gene: TRBJ1-5; V gene: TRBV19; CDR3 protein: CASRQGRVNQPQHF; CDR3 DNA: TGTGCCAGTAGACAGGGGCGAGTCAATCAGCCCCAGCATTTT
clone size: .; D gene: TRBD2; J gene: TRBJ2-5; V gene: TRBV5-1; CDR3 protein: CASSLMWGGQETQYF; CDR3 DNA: TGCGCCAGCAGCTTGATGTGGGGGGGACAAGAGACCCAGTACTTC
clone size: .; D gene: TRBD2; J gene: TRBJ2-2; V gene: TRBV7-3; CDR3 protein: CASSPLAGAGTGELFF; CDR3 DNA: TGTGCCAGCAGCCCCTTAGCGGGGGCGGGTACCGGGGAGCTGTTTTTT
clone size: .; D gene: .; J gene: TRBJ1-4; V gene: TRBV28; CDR3 protein: CASSSVGDSYGEKLFF; CDR3 DNA: TGTGCCAGCAGTTCAGTTGGAGACTCCTATGGCGAAAAACTGTTTTTT
clone size: .; D gene: .; J gene: TRBJ2-3; V gene: TRBV4-1; CDR3 protein: CASSQTASTDTQYF; CDR3 DNA: TGCGCCAGCAGCCAGACAGCTAGCACAGATACGCAGTATTTT
clone size: few; D gene: .; J gene: TRBJ2-2; V gene: TRBV12-5; CDR3 protein: CASGFRADTGELFF; CDR3 DNA: TGTGCTAGTGGTTTCAGGGCGGACACCGGGGAGCTGTTTTTT
clone size: few; D gene: TRBD2; J gene: TRBJ2-1; V gene: TRBV5-6; CDR3 protein: CASSQTGRGGTSYNEQFF; CDR3 DNA: TGTGCCAGCAGCCAGACGGGGAGGGGCGGTACCTCCTACAATGAGCAGTTCTTC
clone size: .; D gene: .; J gene: TRBJ1-1; V gene: TRBV6-8; CDR3 protein: CASSLNSNTEAFF; CDR3 DNA: TGTGCCAGCAGCCTCAACAGTAACACTGAAGCTTTCTTT
clone size: .; D gene: .; J gene: TRBJ1-2; V gene: TRBV7-2; CDR3 protein: CASSLAQGGGYGYTF; CDR3 DNA: TGTGCCAGCAGCTTAGCACAGGGTGGTGGCTATGGCTACACCTTC
clone size: few; D gene: TRBD1; J gene: TRBJ2-3; V gene: TRBV5-6; CDR3 protein: CASSLGRTGGDTQYF; CDR3 DNA: TGTGCCAGCAGCTTGGGTAGAACAGGGGGGGATACGCAGTATTTT
clone size: .; D gene: .; J gene: TRBJ1-6; V gene: TRBV9; CDR3 protein: CASSVAGQGYSPLHF; CDR3 DNA: TGTGCCAGCAGCGTAGCTGGGCAGGGTTATTCACCCCTCCACTTT
clone size: .; D gene: .; J gene: TRBJ2-5; V gene: TRBV19; CDR3 protein: CASSGGAGRETQYF; CDR3 DNA: TGTGCCAGTAGTGGGGGGGCCGGGCGAGAGACCCAGTACTTC
clone size: .; D gene: TRBD1; J gene: TRBJ2-7; V gene: TRBV4-2; CDR3 protein: CASSLTGTGSHEQYF; CDR3 DNA: TGTGCCAGCAGCCTCACCGGGACAGGCTCCCACGAGCAGTACTTC
clone size: .; D gene: TRBD1; J gene: TRBJ2-3; V gene: TRBV28; CDR3 protein: CASSPTGGGTYTQYF; CDR3 DNA: TGTGCCAGCAGCCCGACAGGGGGAGGCACATATACGCAGTATTTT
clone size: .; D gene: .; J gene: TRBJ1-5; V gene: TRBV2; CDR3 protein: CASLKTPGTPNQPQHF; CDR3 DNA: TGTGCCAGCCTAAAAACCCCCGGGACTCCGAATCAGCCCCAGCATTTT
clone size: .; D gene: .; J gene: TRBJ2-1; V gene: TRBV5-1; CDR3 protein: CASSFFAGAGYNEQFF; CDR3 DNA: TGCGCCAGCAGCTTCTTCGCGGGGGCCGGCTACAATGAGCAGTTCTTC
clone size: .; D gene: .; J gene: TRBJ2-1; V gene: TRBV29-1; CDR3 protein: CSVGESLPLYSEQFF; CDR3 DNA: TGCAGCGTTGGCGAGAGCCTCCCCTTGTACTCTGAGCAGTTCTTC
clone size: .; D gene: TRBD1; J gene: TRBJ1-5; V gene: TRBV19; CDR3 protein: CASNTPGQGGQPQHF; CDR3 DNA: TGTGCCAGTAATACGCCGGGACAGGGTGGTCAGCCCCAGCATTTT
clone size: .; D gene: TRBD1; J gene: TRBJ1-2; V gene: TRBV7-9; CDR3 protein: CASSIDGTDATLTF; CDR3 DNA: TGTGCCAGCAGCATAGACGGGACAGACGCGACGTTAACCTTC
clone size: .; D gene: .; J gene: TRBJ1-2; V gene: TRBV7-9; CDR3 protein: CASSPGGARGYTF; CDR3 DNA: TGTGCCAGCAGCCCGGGGGGGGCCCGTGGCTACACCTTC
clone size: .; D gene: .; J gene: TRBJ2-3; V gene: TRBV7-2; CDR3 protein: CASSRARSDTQYF; CDR3 DNA: TGTGCCAGCAGCCGCGCGCGGTCAGATACGCAGTATTTT
clone size: .; D gene: .; J gene: TRBJ1-3; V gene: TRBV7-2; CDR3 protein: CASSWRTESGNTIYF; CDR3 DNA: TGTGCCAGCAGCTGGAGGACGGAATCTGGAAACACCATATATTTT
clone size: .; D gene: .; J gene: TRBJ2-5; V gene: TRBV7-6; CDR3 protein: CASSLALRETQYF; CDR3 DNA: TGTGCCAGCAGCTTAGCGCTAAGAGAGACCCAGTACTTC
clone size: once; D gene: TRBD1; J gene: TRBJ1-2; V gene: TRBV30; CDR3 protein: CAWARSQGFGYTF; CDR3 DNA: TGTGCCTGGGCAAGATCACAGGGGTTTGGCTACACCTTC
clone size: .; D gene: .; J gene: TRBJ2-5; V gene: TRBV9; CDR3 protein: CASSVAQGGRQETQYF; CDR3 DNA: TGTGCCAGCAGCGTAGCTCAGGGGGGCCGCCAAGAGACCCAGTACTTC
clone size: .; D gene: .; J gene: TRBJ2-3; V gene: TRBV5-8; CDR3 protein: CASSRGGRAQYF; CDR3 DNA: TGTGCCAGCAGCAGGGGGGGACGGGCGCAGTATTTT
clone size: .; D gene: .; J gene: TRBJ1-2; V gene: TRBV20-1; CDR3 protein: CSVGGLEGYTF; CDR3 DNA: TGCAGCGTTGGAGGGCTGGAGGGCTACACCTTC
clone size: few; D gene: TRBD1; J gene: TRBJ2-7; V gene: TRBV5-1; CDR3 protein: CASSLEGAQEQYF; CDR3 DNA: TGCGCCAGCAGCTTGGAGGGGGCGCAAGAGCAGTACTTC
clone size: .; D gene: .; J gene: TRBJ1-2; V gene: TRBV4-1; CDR3 protein: CASSQGTRARSLSGYTF; CDR3 DNA: TGCGCCAGCAGCCAAGGAACCAGGGCCAGGTCCTTATCTGGCTACACCTTC
clone size: .; D gene: TRBD1; J gene: TRBJ2-2; V gene: TRBV5-6; CDR3 protein: CASSTGVRNTGELFF; CDR3 DNA: TGTGCCAGCAGCACAGGGGTGAGGAACACCGGGGAGCTGTTTTTT